These 14 T cell receptor beta chains originate from one sample sequenced in a study of cytomegalovirus exposure and HLA in healthy donors. The PCR contained 60 Vbeta and 13 Jbeta primers. Here immunoSEQ multiplex PCR was the method, and the copy in TCRdb shows in-frame clones only, minus some. Found here are 120,000 or so clones, approximately 80% of them singletons; the top ten hold about 0.25%. The sample consisted of PBMCs. Every receptor here comes from a man aged 45-60 years in good health and CMV-seronegative.

This chain connects TRBV7-2 to TRBJ2-6; D is perhaps TRBD2 (6 bases). V gave up 1 base and J gave up 2 bases, with 12 bases separating them. The length of the CDR3 is 17 residues. CDR1 is SGHTA and CDR2 is FQGNSA in the germline V gene. The DNA for the CDR3 is TGTGCCAGCAGCTTAGTGGGGGGACGTGCTGGGGCCAACGTCCTGACTTTC. It codes for CASSLVGGRAGANVLTF.

Details on this clone: Germline is not matched at one junction end, which may reflect a read error. This rearrangement joins TRBV10-3 to TRBJ1-2; TRBD1 is a possible D gene (5 bases). CDR1 is ENHRY, CDR2 SYGVKD, per germline. CDR3 size: 15 residues. In nucleotides, the CDR3 is TGTGCCATCAGTGAAGACTCACAGGCCCTTCTGCAATACCCCTTC. The encoded protein is CAISEDSQALLQYPF.

The chain couples TRBV6-5 to TRBJ1-2; D is perhaps TRBD1 (5 bases). The CDR3 is 13 amino acids. V was pared by 8 bases and J by 3 bases, with 13 bases between. Germline values: CDR1 MNHEY, CDR2 SVGAGI. The CDR3 protein is CASGAGAYYGYTF. CDR3 DNA: TGTGCCAGCGGGGCCGGCGCCTACTATGGCTACACCTTC.

The rearrangement links TRBV12-5 to TRBJ2-1; tentatively, D is TRBD2 (6 bases). There are 13 residues in the CDR3. V was trimmed by 8 bases and J by 3 bases, leaving 11 bases between them. Germline loops: CDR1 LGHNT, CDR2 FRNRAP. The CDR3 coding sequence is TGTGCTAGTAGGCAGGGAGGCTACAATGAGCAGTTCTTC. Residues: CASRQGGYNEQFF.

The V gene is TRBV4-2, the J gene TRBJ2-1, with TRBD2 matching over 15 bases. The CDR3 loop spans 18 amino acids. The V segment lost 3 bases and the J segment 5 bases; nucleotides outside the gene matches: 8. CDR1 is LGHNA, CDR2 YNFKEQ, per germline. The CDR3 sequence: CASSQGTSGRSGNNEQFF. The CDR3 DNA sequence: TGTGCCAGCAGCCAGGGGACTAGCGGGAGGTCGGGGAACAATGAGCAGTTCTTC.

This chain uses TRBV19 with TRBJ2-1; a weak D match, TRBD2 (5 bases). CDR3 size: 15 residues. Germline V gene sequence: CDR1 LNHDA, CDR2 SQIVND (reference sequence). Trimming stripped 2 bases from V and 0 bases from J, with 8 bases between. CDR3 loop: CASSIPGSSYNEQFF. As DNA, the CDR3 is TGTGCCAGTAGTATACCGGGGAGCTCCTACAATGAGCAGTTCTTC.

The V and J genes are TRBV7-9 and TRBJ2-5, with D possibly being TRBD2 (6 bases). This CDR3 is built from 14 residues. V was trimmed by 3 bases and J by 1 base, leaving 9 bases between them. Germline assignment: CDR1 SEHNR and CDR2 FQNEAQ (reference sequence). The CDR3 coding sequence is TGTGCCAGCAGCTTCCTGGGAGGCCAAGAGACCCAGTACTTC. This sequence encodes CASSFLGGQETQYF.

This clone was counted a few times. V gene TRBV19 combines with J gene TRBJ2-7; 9 positions match TRBD2. Germline loops: CDR1 LNHDA, CDR2 SQIVND (reference sequence). V shed 6 bases, J shed 2 bases, and the junction held 8 bases outside the gene matches. This CDR3 has 15 residues. The DNA of the CDR3 is TGTGCCAGTAGCCTCGGACTAGCGTCGACCTACGAGCAGTACTTC. Its translation: CASSLGLASTYEQYF.

The J gene is TRBJ1-2, the V gene TRBV9; a possible D gene is TRBD1 (5 bases). Trimming left V 7 bases short and J 5 bases short, with 12 bases between. The germline V gene has CDR1 SGDLS and CDR2 YYNGEE. The CDR3 totals 12 residues. The CDR3, as DNA: TGTGCCAGCCTCAGGGATGGTTATGGCTACACCTTC. Its translation is CASLRDGYGYTF. Variable domain in full (rest from reference TRBV9 and TRBJ1-2): DSGVTQTPKHLITATGQRVTLRCSPRSGDLSVYWYQQSLDQGLQFLIQYYNGEERAKGNILERFSAQQFPDLHSELNLSSLELGDSALYFCASLRDGYGYTFGSGTRLTVV.

The V and J genes are TRBV6-5 and TRBJ1-1; D is unresolved. Trimming stripped 0 bases from V and 5 bases from J, with 10 bases between. The CDR3 covers 14 residues. Germline loops: CDR1 MNHEY, CDR2 SVGAGI. CDR3 protein: CASSYSGPGTEAFF. The CDR3 DNA sequence: TGTGCCAGCAGTTACTCTGGGCCAGGAACTGAAGCTTTCTTT.

The chain uses TRBV4-3 and TRBJ2-3, with D maybe TRBD2 (7 bases). The CDR3 is 15 amino acids. The ends were cut back, 1 base at V and 3 bases at J, with 11 bases in the middle. Germline V gene sequence: CDR1 LGHNA, CDR2 YSLEER. The CDR3, as DNA: TGCGCCAGCAGCCAAGGGGGGAGGGGGACAGATACGCAGTATTTT. Translated: CASSQGGRGTDTQYF.

The V gene is TRBV19, the J gene TRBJ1-5; 8 positions match TRBD1. This CDR3 has 18 residues. Germline CDR1 LNHDA, CDR2 SQIVND (reference sequence). V lost 4 bases to trimming and J lost 0 bases; unmatched junction nucleotides: 11. The CDR3 nucleotides read TGTGCCAGTAGTACCACCCGACAGGGGCCCTATAGCAATCAGCCCCAGCATTTT. As protein: CASSTTRQGPYSNQPQHF.

The table lists this clone with a few counts. The V call is TRBV7-9, the J call TRBJ1-1; TRBD1 aligns across 9 bases. Trimming at V came to 1 base and at J to 1 base, leaving 10 bases not matched to a gene. The CDR3 covers 18 residues. Germline assignment: CDR1 SEHNR and CDR2 FQNEAQ (reference sequence). CDR3: CASSLVGTGLRSNTEAFF. The CDR3 region has the DNA TGTGCCAGCAGCTTAGTGGGGACAGGGCTACGGTCGAACACTGAAGCTTTCTTT.

CDR3 coding DNA: TGTGCCAGCATCCCCCCAGGGGTAGAGACCGGGGAGCTGTTTTTT. Translated: CASIPPGVETGELFF. This chain connects TRBV7-9 to TRBJ2-2; maybe TRBD1 (6 bases). The CDR3 totals 15 residues. V was pared by 7 bases and J by 5 bases, with 17 bases between. Germline assignment: CDR1 SEHNR and CDR2 FQNEAQ (reference sequence).